This T cell receptor beta chain was identified during a study of cytomegalovirus exposure and HLA in healthy donors (dated by TCRdb to 2016 to 2017). Notes on the research overall: In an earlier analysis of under 600 of the donors, about 260 Gb of sequence data and approximately 120 million unique TCR beta sequences from 180 million or so T cells were reported. Roughly 300 gigabases of sequencing data and approximately 93 million unique TCR sequences were included in an early release covering roughly 600 HLA-typed donors. Of the roughly 400 genotyped donors, approximately 83% fell in the genetic ancestry cluster associated with self-reported Caucasian donors. The aim of the study was to test whether cataloging public T cell receptors could identify signatures of past pathogen exposure. Using immunosequencing, the study profiled T cell repertoires from about 650 subjects and related those repertoires to cytomegalovirus serostatus. A separate validation cohort of approximately 120 different subjects was used in addition to the 666-subject first cohort. High-throughput TCR immunosequencing, statistical association of individual TCRs with disease status, and machine learning were combined to predict cytomegalovirus infection status. A later analysis re-examined previously published TCR beta repertoires from just over 650 donors and added high-resolution HLA genotyping to investigate patterns of TCR occurrence. Rather than drawing on any new phenotypic data, the later analysis identified candidate immune exposures from TCR beta sequences and the way those sequences occurred across donors. An earlier analysis of roughly 600 of the donors used high-throughput TCR beta sequencing to judge whether each TCR beta V gene segment behaved as functional or pseudogenic. Donor age, sex, ethnicity and CMV serostatus were compiled together with the repertoire data. Genome-wide SNP genotypes for about 60% of the 666 donors were used in a later genetic analysis, which treated that subset as a discovery cohort. Every discovery cohort repertoire had been produced on one sequencing platform. HLA typing included class I and class II loci at four-digit resolution. The number of donors typed differed by locus, with roughly 629-640 for A, B, C, DRB1 and DQB1, around 500 for DQA1, nearly 610 for DPA1, and 450 to 480 for DPB1. Because of strong linkage in the cohort, roughly five DR-DQ haplotypes were treated as single units for association and clustering. Among under 450 genotyped donors of the cohort, an average of about 240,000 unique TCR beta nucleotide sequences were sequenced per donor, around 20% of them non-productive. What the study reported, not specific to this receptor: A further reported finding was that TCR beta sequences accurately predicted the HLA-A and HLA-B alleles for most subjects in the first cohort. A cluster of highly shared sequence variants was judged likely to be a technical artifact of the sequencing pipeline. A later analysis reported that several top co-occurrence clusters appeared linked to parvovirus B19, influenza, CMV and Epstein-Barr virus. An earlier analysis of approximately 500 of the donors showed that most TCR beta V segments appeared in productive rearrangements either about 90% or about 30% of the time, which broadly matched IMGT annotations. In a later analysis, HLA-associated TCR beta chains were found to be more clonally expanded and to have lower generation probabilities than equally common non-associated chains. The authors suggested that the approach could potentially be extended to other disease states and immunological phenotypes. Linkage disequilibrium might explain the correlated functional status among segregating V segments, but an unknown experimental factor could not be ruled out. Because some donors lacked HLA typing at each locus, the association tests relied only on the typed subset. The study listed 150 to 200 TCR beta chains as associated with cytomegalovirus. Compared with the roughly 670-donor mean, donors in an Asian-associated ancestry cluster had fewer N-insertions in productive TCRs, according to a later genetic analysis. CMV serostatus was the only immune exposure information available for the cohort. Presence/absence analyses assumed roughly uniform sequencing depth across donors, an assumption that may not hold. In this cohort, only TCR beta chains were sequenced, and detectable features were limited by the absence of alpha or paired-chain data. When HLA alleles, especially DR and DQ, strongly co-occurred, TCR associations were difficult to assign to individual alleles. In a later analysis, about 17,000 TCR beta sequences were associated with specific HLA alleles at a false discovery rate of 0.05. A later analysis found that most CMV-associated TCR beta chains appeared HLA-restricted, with HLA associations seemingly driven largely by CMV exposure. Some IMGT-functional V segments, including TRBV6-2 and TRBV6-3, could not be told apart with the 87-base-pair reads, so those segments were excluded. V-gene and J-gene trimming of TCR beta chains was associated with a missense DCLRE1C variant in a later genetic analysis, and the association was replicated in an independent cohort. The classifier was reported to diagnose cytomegalovirus status with high specificity and sensitivity in both the original cohort and the validation cohort. Across donors, most TCR sequences were observed very rarely, whereas some public TCRs were present in many individuals. A later analysis found that TCR association rates varied across HLA loci, with DRB1 alleles showing the most associated TCRs and HLA-C alleles the fewest. The earlier analysis of about 600 of the donors excluded over 15 rarely observed V segments, including chromosome 9 orphons, because counts were too low. A few of the identified cytomegalovirus-associated TCR beta chains were confirmed in vitro to be specific for cytomegalovirus antigens.

Libraries were constructed by the immunoSEQ multiplex PCR assay. For the multiplex PCR, a mixture combining 60 forward primers for TCR Vbeta segments and 13 reverse primers for TCR Jbeta segments was used. The CDR3 region of rearranged TCR beta genes was amplified from genomic DNA by a multiplex PCR assay. On the Illumina HiSeq System, the amplified TCR beta libraries were sequenced as 87-base-pair reads. The study's own analysis went as follows. A later analysis counted tens of millions of unique TCR beta chains across the 550 to 700 repertoires, and some 11 million of these chains were shared by at least two donors. To remove PCR and sequencing errors, raw reads were error-corrected and collapsed into unique sequences using a nearest-neighbor algorithm that merged closely related sequences. V, D and J gene segments were assigned by aligning CDR3 sequences to IMGT reference sequences. For a sequence to be retained, at least a six-nucleotide match to both a V gene segment and a J gene segment was required. A rearrangement counted as productive if the CDR3 had no stop codons and remained in frame with V and J, and every other rearrangement counted as non-productive. CDR3 was defined by IMGT convention, running from the second conserved V-encoded cysteine to the conserved J-encoded phenylalanine. Sequences without an unambiguous match to a single V gene segment were excluded from the earlier analysis of 450 to 650 of the donors. An earlier analysis of a few hundred of the donors classified V segments as functional when productive rearrangements were above 56.7% and as segregating when the standard deviation between donors was above 5%. To diagnose cytomegalovirus status from the catalog of TCR beta chain sequences, a statistical classification framework was built. In a later analysis, V and J genes were assigned by comparing TCR nucleotide sequences against IMGT/GENE-DB human TR gene sequences. A later analysis assigned CDR3 sequences and most-parsimonious VDJ recombination scenarios with the TCRdist pipeline. A later analysis defined each TCR beta chain by its CDR3 amino acid sequence plus V-gene family, and excluded reads lacking a unique V-gene family. A later analysis removed roughly 590 highly shared, low-generation-probability nucleotide sequences to deal with suspected cross-contamination and a sequencing artifact. In a later analysis, a clonal expansion index for each public chain was calculated from normalized within-repertoire ranks of inferred template counts. In a later analysis, generation probabilities were computed with a VDJ recombination model fitted to out-of-frame rearrangements, and the resulting probabilities were checked against IGoR. Hypergeometric tests were used in a later analysis to score TCR-TCR, TCR-HLA and TCR-CMV co-occurrence, with a repertoire-size bias correction applied to the TCR pairs. False discovery rates were estimated in a later analysis by permuting HLA or CMV assignments 20 times. In a later analysis, co-occurring TCRs were grouped with DBSCAN, and TCRdist sequence similarity was added when clustering was performed within HLA-allele-positive subsets. Co-occurrence clustering excluded repertoires with fewer than 30,000 or more than 120,000 public chains, plus five with anomalous nucleotide sharing. In its TCRdb copy, this immuneACCESS table keeps in-frame sequences only and misses some clones. Where compared with another copy, unresolved V genes explain less than half of these, and the others have no known cause. That table is the source of V, J and clone size, and D and trimming were worked out from the DNA. In all, the sample holds about 94,000 clones, and 50% to 80% of those were seen once. The top ten clones comprise about 3.9% of the sample.

The CDR3, from cysteine to phenylalanine, totals 16 residues. Left in the record is the CDR3 DNA by itself, 48 bases read in frame from the first base. The junction carries 19 bases between V and J, which are trimmed by 0 bases and 7 bases respectively. From a lookup of the germline V gene, CDR1 and CDR2 are SGHRS and YFSETQ. In total, over 600 healthy bone marrow donors made up the cohort. Cohort members were all nominally healthy when sampled, although unrecorded immune exposures were likely present. The donor was CMV seronegative and belonged to the group of over 350 seronegative cohort members. Every donor gave a peripheral blood sample, and the peripheral blood mononuclear cells from that sample were used for TCR beta sequencing. Genomic DNA extraction from the blood cell samples was performed with the Qiagen DNeasy Blood Extraction Kit. With respect to this clone: It has no known antigen specificity. Base qualities were left out, and no much larger clone turns up one base away.

The sequence was obtained from a man younger than 40 in good health and CMV-seronegative. Input material: PBMCs. Recombination connected TRBV5-1 to TRBJ1-2; a tentative D call is TRBD1 (6 bases match). This receptor carries the CDR3 CASSLDPTGDYLGYTF. The DNA reads TGCGCCAGCAGCTTGGATCCGACAGGCGATTACCTTGGCTACACCTTC.